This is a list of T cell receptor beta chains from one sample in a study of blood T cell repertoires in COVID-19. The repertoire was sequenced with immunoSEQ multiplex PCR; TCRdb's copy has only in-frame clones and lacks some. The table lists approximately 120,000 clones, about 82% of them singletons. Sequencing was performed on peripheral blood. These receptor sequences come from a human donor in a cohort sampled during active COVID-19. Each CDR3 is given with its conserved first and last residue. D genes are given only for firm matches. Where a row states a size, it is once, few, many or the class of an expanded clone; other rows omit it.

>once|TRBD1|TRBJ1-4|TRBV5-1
CASSLYMFGDSNEKLFF
TGCGCCAGCAGCTTGTACATGTTTGGGGACAGTAATGAAAAACTGTTTTTT
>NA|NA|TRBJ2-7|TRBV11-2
CASSLPPDSSYEQYF
TGTGCCAGCAGCTTACCGCCGGACAGCTCCTACGAGCAGTACTTC
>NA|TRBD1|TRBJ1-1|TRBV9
CASSVTGGRNTEAFF
TGTGCCAGCAGCGTTACAGGGGGGAGGAACACTGAAGCTTTCTTT
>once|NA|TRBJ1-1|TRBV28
CASSFKPAEAFF
TGTGCCAGCAGTTTCAAACCCGCGGAAGCTTTCTTT
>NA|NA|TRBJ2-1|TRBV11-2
CASSLEEYRVGNEQFF
TGTGCCAGCAGCTTAGAAGAATACAGGGTGGGGAATGAGCAGTTCTTC
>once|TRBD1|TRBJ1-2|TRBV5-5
CASRDRPPYGYTF
TGTGCCAGCAGGGACAGGCCCCCCTATGGCTACACCTTC
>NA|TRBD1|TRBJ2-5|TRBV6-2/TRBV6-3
CASSYWGQEEETQYF
TGTGCCAGCAGTTACTGGGGACAGGAAGAAGAGACCCAGTACTTC
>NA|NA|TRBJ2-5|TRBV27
CASSSQTGRGTQYF
TGTGCCAGCAGTTCGCAGACTGGTAGGGGGACCCAGTACTTC
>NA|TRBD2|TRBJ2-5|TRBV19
CASSPPTGTSAQETQYF
TGTGCCAGTAGTCCGCCCACCGGGACTAGCGCCCAAGAGACCCAGTACTTC
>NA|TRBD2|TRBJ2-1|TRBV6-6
CASSRTSGSDNEQFF
TGTGCCAGCAGCCGGACTAGCGGGAGCGACAATGAGCAGTTCTTC
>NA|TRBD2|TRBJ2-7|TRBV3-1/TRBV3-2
CASRKNGGSSYEQYF
TGTGCCAGCCGCAAGAACGGGGGGAGCTCCTACGAGCAGTACTTC
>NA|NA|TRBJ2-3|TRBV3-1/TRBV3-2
CASSQERGLGGKAPSTDTQYF
TGTGCCAGCAGCCAAGAAAGAGGCCTGGGAGGAAAGGCACCTAGCACAGATACGCAGTATTTT
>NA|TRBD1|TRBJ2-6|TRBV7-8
CASITSTGGSGANVLTF
TGTGCCAGCATCACCTCCACAGGGGGCTCTGGGGCCAACGTCCTGACTTTC
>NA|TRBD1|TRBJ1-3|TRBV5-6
CASSLERGRFLNTIYF
TGTGCCAGCAGCTTGGAGAGGGGGCGATTCCTAAACACCATATATTTT
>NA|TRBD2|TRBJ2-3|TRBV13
CASGSREASTDTQYF
TGTGCCAGCGGATCGCGGGAGGCAAGCACAGATACGCAGTATTTT
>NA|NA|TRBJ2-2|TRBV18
CASSPTRSGKGTGELFF
TGTGCCAGCTCACCGACTCGCTCAGGGAAGGGCACCGGGGAGCTGTTTTTT
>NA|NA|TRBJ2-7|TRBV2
CASSEGAAYEQYF
TGTGCCAGCAGTGAGGGGGCGGCCTACGAGCAGTACTTC
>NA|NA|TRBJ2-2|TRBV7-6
CASCSGTLNTGELFF
TGTGCCAGCTGCTCCGGGACTTTGAACACCGGGGAGCTGTTTTTT
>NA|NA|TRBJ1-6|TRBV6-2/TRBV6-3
CASSYSWDNSPLHF
TGTGCCAGCAGTTACTCTTGGGACAACTCACCCCTCCACTTT
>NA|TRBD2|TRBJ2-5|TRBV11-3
CASSSGQQGLAGEETQYF
TGTGCCAGCAGCTCCGGACAGCAGGGACTAGCGGGAGAGGAGACCCAGTACTTC
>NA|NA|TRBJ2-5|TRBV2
CASSEGARETQYF
TGTGCCAGCAGTGAGGGGGCCCGGGAGACCCAGTACTTC
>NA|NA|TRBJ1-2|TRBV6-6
CASSYRGSEGYTF
TGTGCCAGCAGTTATAGGGGTTCGGAAGGCTACACCTTC
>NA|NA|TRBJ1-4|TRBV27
CASSTQQGTNEKLFF
TGTGCCAGCAGTACTCAACAGGGCACTAATGAAAAACTGTTTTTT
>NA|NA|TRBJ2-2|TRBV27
CASSFTGLGGELFF
TGTGCCAGCAGTTTTACAGGGTTAGGAGGGGAGCTGTTTTTT
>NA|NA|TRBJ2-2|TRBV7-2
CASSRQGRTGELFF
TGTGCCAGCAGCCGCCAGGGGCGCACCGGGGAGCTGTTTTTT
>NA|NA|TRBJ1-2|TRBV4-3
CASSPRSGGRYGYTF
TGCGCCAGCAGCCCAAGATCGGGAGGGCGATATGGCTACACCTTC
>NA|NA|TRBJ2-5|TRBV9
CASSIAGQVTGETQYF
TGTGCCAGCAGCATAGCGGGACAGGTTACTGGGGAGACCCAGTACTTC
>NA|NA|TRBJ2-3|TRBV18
CASSRDRIDTQYF
TGTGCCAGCTCACGAGACAGGATTGATACGCAGTATTTT
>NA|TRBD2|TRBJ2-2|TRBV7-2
CASSPNGGSTAGELFF
TGTGCCAGCAGCCCTAATGGCGGGAGTACAGCCGGGGAGCTGTTTTTT
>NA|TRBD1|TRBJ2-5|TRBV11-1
CASSLAGTGGMKTQYF
TGTGCCAGCAGCCTCGCCGGGACAGGGGGCATGAAGACCCAGTACTTC
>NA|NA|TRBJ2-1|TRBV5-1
CASSSIATSSYNEQFF
TGCGCCAGCAGCTCGATAGCGACAAGCTCCTACAATGAGCAGTTCTTC
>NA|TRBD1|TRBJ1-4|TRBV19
CASQPRRQGVEKLFF
TGTGCCAGTCAACCTAGACGACAGGGAGTAGAAAAACTGTTTTTT
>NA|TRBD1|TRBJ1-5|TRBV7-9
CASSQGQVNQPQHF
TGTGCCAGCAGCCAAGGACAGGTCAATCAGCCCCAGCATTTT
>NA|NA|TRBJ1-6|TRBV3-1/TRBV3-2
CASSQVQGHSPLHF
TGTGCCAGCAGCCAAGTTCAGGGACACTCACCCCTCCACTTT
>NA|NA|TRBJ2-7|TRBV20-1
CSASGLYEQYF
TGCAGTGCTAGCGGACTATACGAGCAGTACTTC
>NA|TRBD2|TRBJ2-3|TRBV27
CASSLMGGTNADTQYF
TGTGCCAGCAGTTTGATGGGCGGGACTAACGCAGATACGCAGTATTTT
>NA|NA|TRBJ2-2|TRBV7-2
CASSLDPGPGVGELFF
TGTGCCAGCAGCTTAGACCCAGGGCCAGGTGTCGGGGAGCTGTTTTTT
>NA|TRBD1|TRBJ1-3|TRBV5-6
CASTFLTGGAAGNTIYF
TGTGCCAGCACTTTTTTAACAGGGGGCGCGGCTGGAAACACCATATATTTT
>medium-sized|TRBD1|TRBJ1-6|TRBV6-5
CASSLRTGQFPLHF
TGTGCCAGCAGTTTACGGACAGGGCAATTCCCCCTCCACTTT
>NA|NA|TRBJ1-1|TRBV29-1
CSVTRPLNTEAFF
TGCAGCGTTACCAGACCACTAAACACTGAAGCTTTCTTT
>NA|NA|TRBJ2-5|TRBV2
CASTYSFQETQYF
TGTGCCAGCACTTATTCCTTCCAAGAGACCCAGTACTTC
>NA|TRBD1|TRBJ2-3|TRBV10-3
CAISDGTGGDTQYF
TGTGCCATCAGTGACGGGACAGGGGGCGATACGCAGTATTTT